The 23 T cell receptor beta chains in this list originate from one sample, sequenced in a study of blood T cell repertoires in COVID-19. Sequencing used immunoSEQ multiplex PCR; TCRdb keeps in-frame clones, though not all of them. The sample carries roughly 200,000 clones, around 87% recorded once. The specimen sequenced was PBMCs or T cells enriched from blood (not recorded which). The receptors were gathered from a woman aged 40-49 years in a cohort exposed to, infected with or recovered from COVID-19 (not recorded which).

The DNA of the CDR3 is TGTGCCAGCAGCGCGGGACTAGTTTATAATGAGCAGTTCTTC. Protein sequence: CASSAGLVYNEQFF. This chain links TRBV9 with TRBJ2-1, with TRBD2 matching over 8 bases. CDR1 is SGDLS, CDR2 YYNGEE, per germline. V lost 3 bases and J lost 7; bases outside the gene matches: 6. This CDR3 has 14 residues.

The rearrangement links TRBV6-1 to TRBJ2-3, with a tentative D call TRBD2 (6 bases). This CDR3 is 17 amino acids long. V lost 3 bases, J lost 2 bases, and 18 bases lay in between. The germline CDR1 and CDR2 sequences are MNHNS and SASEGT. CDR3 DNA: TGTGCCAGCAGTGACCCGACTAGTTCCCATACCACAGATACGCAGTATTTT. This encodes CASSDPTSSHTTDTQYF.

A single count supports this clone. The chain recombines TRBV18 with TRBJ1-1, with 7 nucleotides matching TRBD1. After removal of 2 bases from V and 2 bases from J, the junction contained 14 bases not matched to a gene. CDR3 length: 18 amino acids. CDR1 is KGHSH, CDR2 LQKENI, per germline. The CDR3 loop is CASSPISTLGTENTEAFF. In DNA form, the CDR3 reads TGTGCCAGCTCACCAATCTCAACGCTCGGGACAGAAAACACTGAAGCTTTCTTT.

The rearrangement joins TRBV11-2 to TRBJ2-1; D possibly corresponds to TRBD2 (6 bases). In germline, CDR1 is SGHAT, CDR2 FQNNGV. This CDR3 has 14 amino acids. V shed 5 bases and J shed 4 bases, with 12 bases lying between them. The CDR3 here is CASSRELWYNEQFF. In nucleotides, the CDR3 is TGTGCCAGCAGCCGGGAGCTTTGGTACAATGAGCAGTTCTTC.

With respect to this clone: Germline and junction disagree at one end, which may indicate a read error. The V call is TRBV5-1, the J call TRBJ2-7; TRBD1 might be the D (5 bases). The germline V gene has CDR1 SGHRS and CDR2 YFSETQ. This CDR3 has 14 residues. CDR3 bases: TGCGCCAGCAGGTTGGGGCAGGGTCCCTACGAGCAGTACTTC. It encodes CASRLGQGPYEQYF.

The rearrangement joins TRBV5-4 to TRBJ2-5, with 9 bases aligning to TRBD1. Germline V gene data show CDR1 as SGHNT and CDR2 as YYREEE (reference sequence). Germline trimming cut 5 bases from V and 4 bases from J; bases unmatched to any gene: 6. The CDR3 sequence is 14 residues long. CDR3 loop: CASRPADRGETQYF. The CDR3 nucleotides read TGTGCCAGCAGACCGGCGGACAGGGGAGAGACCCAGTACTTC.

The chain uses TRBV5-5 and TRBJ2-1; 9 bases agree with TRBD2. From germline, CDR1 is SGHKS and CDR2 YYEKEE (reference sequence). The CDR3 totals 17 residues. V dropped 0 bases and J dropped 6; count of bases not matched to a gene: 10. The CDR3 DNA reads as TGTGCCAGCAGCTTGGGGATAGCGGGAGTCAGGTTCAATGAGCAGTTCTTC. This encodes CASSLGIAGVRFNEQFF.

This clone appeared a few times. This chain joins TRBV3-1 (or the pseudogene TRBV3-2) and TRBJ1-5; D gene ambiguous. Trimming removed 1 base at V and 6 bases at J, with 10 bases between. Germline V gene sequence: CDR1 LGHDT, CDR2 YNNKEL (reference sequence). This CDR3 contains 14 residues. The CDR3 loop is CASSQVPEGQPQHF. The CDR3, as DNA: TGTGCCAGCAGCCAAGTACCGGAGGGTCAGCCCCAGCATTTT.

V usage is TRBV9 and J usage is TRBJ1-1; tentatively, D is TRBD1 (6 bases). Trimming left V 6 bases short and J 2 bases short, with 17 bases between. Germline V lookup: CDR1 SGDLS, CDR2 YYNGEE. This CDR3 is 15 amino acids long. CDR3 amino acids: CASTPAHRDNTEAFF. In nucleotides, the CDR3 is TGTGCCAGCACCCCGGCCCACAGGGACAACACTGAAGCTTTCTTT.

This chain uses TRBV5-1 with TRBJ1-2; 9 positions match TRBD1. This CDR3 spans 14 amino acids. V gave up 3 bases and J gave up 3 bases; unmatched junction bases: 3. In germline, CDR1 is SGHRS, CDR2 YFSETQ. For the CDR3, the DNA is TGCGCCAGCAGCTCTGACAGGGGGGACTATGGCTACACCTTC. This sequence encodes CASSSDRGDYGYTF.

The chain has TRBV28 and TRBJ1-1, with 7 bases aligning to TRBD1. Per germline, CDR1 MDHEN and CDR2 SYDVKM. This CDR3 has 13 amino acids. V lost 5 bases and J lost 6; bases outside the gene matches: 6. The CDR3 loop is CASSLTGAPEAFF. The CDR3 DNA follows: TGTGCCAGCAGTCTCACAGGGGCTCCTGAAGCTTTCTTT.

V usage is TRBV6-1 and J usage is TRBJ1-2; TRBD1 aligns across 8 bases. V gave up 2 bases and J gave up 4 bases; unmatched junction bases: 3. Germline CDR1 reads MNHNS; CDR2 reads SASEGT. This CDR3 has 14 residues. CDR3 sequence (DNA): TGTGCCAGCAGTGAATATACAGGGGGCTATGGCTACACCTTC. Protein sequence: CASSEYTGGYGYTF.

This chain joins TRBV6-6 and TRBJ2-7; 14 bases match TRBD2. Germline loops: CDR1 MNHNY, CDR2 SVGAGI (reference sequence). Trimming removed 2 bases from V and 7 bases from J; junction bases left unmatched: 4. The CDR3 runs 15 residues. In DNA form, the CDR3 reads TGTGCCAGCAGTTACCGACTAGCGGGGGGGGTGGAGCAGTACTTC. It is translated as CASSYRLAGGVEQYF.

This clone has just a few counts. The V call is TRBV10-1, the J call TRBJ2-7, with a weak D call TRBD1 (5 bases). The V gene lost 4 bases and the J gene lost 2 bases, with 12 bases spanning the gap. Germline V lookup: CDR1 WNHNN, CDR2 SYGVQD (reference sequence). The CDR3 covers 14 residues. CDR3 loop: CASSAAGNTYEQYF. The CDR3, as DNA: TGCGCCAGCAGTGCGGCAGGGAATACCTACGAGCAGTACTTC.

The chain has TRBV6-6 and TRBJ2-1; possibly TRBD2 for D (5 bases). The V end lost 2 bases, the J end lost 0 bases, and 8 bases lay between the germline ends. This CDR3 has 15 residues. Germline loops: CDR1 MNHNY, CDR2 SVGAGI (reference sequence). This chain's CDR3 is CASSYPGSSYNEQFF. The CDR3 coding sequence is TGTGCCAGCAGTTACCCGGGGAGCTCCTACAATGAGCAGTTCTTC.

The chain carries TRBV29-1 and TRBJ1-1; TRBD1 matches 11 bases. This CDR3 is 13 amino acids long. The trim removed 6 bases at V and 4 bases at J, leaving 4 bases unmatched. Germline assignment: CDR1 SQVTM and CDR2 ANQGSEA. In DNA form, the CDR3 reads TGCAGCGTAGGGACAGGGGGTGGCACTGAAGCTTTCTTT. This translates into CSVGTGGGTEAFF.

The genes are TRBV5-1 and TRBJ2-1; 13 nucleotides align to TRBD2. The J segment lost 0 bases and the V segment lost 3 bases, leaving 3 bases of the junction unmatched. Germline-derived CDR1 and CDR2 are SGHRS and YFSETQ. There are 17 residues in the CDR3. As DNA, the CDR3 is TGCGCCAGCAGCTCTTGGACTAGCGGGAGCTCCTACAATGAGCAGTTCTTC. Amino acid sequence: CASSSWTSGSSYNEQFF.

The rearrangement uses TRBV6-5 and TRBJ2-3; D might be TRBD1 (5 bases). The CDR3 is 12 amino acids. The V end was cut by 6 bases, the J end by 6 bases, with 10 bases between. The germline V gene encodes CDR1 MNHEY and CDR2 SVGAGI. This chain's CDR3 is CASRLRADTQYF. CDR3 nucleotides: TGTGCCAGCAGACTCAGGGCCGATACGCAGTATTTT.

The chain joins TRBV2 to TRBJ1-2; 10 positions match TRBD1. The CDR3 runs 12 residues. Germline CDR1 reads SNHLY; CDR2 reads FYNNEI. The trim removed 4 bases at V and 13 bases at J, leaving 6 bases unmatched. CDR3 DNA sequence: TGTGCCAGCAGTGTAGGGGACAGGGGACGCACCTTC. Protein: CASSVGDRGRTF.

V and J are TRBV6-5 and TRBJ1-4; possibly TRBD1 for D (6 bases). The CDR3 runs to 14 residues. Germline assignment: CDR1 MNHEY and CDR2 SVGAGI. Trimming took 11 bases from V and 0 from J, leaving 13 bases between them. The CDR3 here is CALKGGTTNEKLFF. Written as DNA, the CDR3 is TGTGCCCTAAAGGGGGGGACAACTAATGAAAAACTGTTTTTT.

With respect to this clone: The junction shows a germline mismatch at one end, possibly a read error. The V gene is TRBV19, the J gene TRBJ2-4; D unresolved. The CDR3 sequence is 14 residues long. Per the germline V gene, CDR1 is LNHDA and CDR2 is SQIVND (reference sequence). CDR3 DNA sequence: TGTGCCAGTAGTGAAGGCCGCGGCACCTCCATTGAGTACTTC. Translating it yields CASSEGRGTSIEYF. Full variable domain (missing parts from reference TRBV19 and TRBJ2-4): DGGITQSPKYLFRKEGQNVTLSCEQNLNHDAMYWYRQDPGQGLRLIYYSQIVNDFQKGDIAEGYSVSREKKESFPLTVTSAQKNPTAFYLCASSEGRGTSIEYFGAGTRLSVL.

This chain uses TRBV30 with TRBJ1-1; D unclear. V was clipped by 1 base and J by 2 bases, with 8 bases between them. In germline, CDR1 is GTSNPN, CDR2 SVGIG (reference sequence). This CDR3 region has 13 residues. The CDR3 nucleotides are TGTGCCTGGAGTGGCAGTGTTAACACTGAAGCTTTCTTT. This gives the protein CAWSGSVNTEAFF.

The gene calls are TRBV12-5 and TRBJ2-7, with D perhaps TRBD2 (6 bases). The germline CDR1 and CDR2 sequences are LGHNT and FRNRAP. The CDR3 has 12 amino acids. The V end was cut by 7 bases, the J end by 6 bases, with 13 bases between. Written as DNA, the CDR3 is TGTGCTAGTGTGGAGGGCGAGCGCGAGCAGTACTTC. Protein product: CASVEGEREQYF.